Each of the 25 T cell receptor beta chains below was sequenced from the same sample in a study of OX40 agonist ivuxolimab in advanced cancers. The protocol was immunoSEQ multiplex PCR, while the TCRdb copy is restricted to in-frame clones and leaves out a portion. The sample holds 55,000 to 65,000 clones, about 90% seen once. The material was CD4+ or CD8+ T cells sorted from blood, obtained in a trial of the OX40 agonist ivuxolimab. These TCRs come from an adult with an advanced solid tumor such as melanoma, head and neck, liver or kidney cancer.

The chain has TRBV5-4 and TRBJ1-1, with D perhaps TRBD1 (6 bases). The CDR3 has 13 amino acids. The V gene lost 1 base and the J gene lost 4 bases, with 8 bases spanning the gap. Germline CDR1 SGHNT, CDR2 YYREEE (reference sequence). The CDR3 nucleotides read TGTGCCAGCAGCTTGACAGGGTTCACTGAAGCTTTCTTT. It is translated as CASSLTGFTEAFF.

The V gene is TRBV7-8, the J gene TRBJ2-5; D may be TRBD2 (6 bases). The V gene lost 5 bases and the J gene lost 5 bases, with 15 bases spanning the gap. This CDR3 contains 14 residues. Looked up from germline, CDR1 is SGHVS and CDR2 is FQNEAQ. This CDR3 is CASSPPEGTETQYF. The CDR3 coding sequence is TGTGCCAGCAGCCCGCCGGAGGGGACGGAGACCCAGTACTTC. The whole variable domain, remainder taken from reference TRBV7-8 and TRBJ2-5, is GAGVSQSPRYKVAKRGQDVALRCDPISGHVSLFWYQQALGQGPEFLTYFQNEAQLDKSGLPSDRFFAERPEGSVSTLKIQRTQQEDSAVYLCASSPPEGTETQYFGPGTRLLVL.

The chain combines TRBV30 with TRBJ1-3, with 12 nucleotides matching TRBD1. CDR3 size: 16 residues. V shed 1 base, J shed 2 bases, and the junction held 3 bases outside the gene matches. Germline assignment: CDR1 GTSNPN and CDR2 SVGIG (reference sequence). This CDR3 reads CAWSGGTGGTGNTIYF. CDR3 bases: TGTGCCTGGAGTGGGGGGACAGGGGGCACTGGAAACACCATATATTTT.

This chain connects TRBV11-2 to TRBJ1-6; tentative D call: TRBD1 (5 bases). CDR3 length: 15 residues. V lost 1 base to trimming and J lost 12 bases, with 16 bases between them. Germline V gives CDR1 SGHAT, CDR2 FQNNGV. CDR3 in amino acids: CASSLGPRVIRPLHF. The CDR3 region has the DNA TGTGCCAGCAGCTTAGGACCCAGGGTGATTAGACCCCTCCACTTT.

This chain's CDR3 is CASSFLGQGRNEQFF. The CDR3 nucleotides read TGTGCCAGCAGTTTTTTGGGACAGGGGCGGAATGAGCAGTTCTTC. The chain uses TRBV28 and TRBJ2-1, with 10 nucleotides matching TRBD1. The length of the CDR3 is 15 residues. V trimming: 3 bases; J trimming: 7 bases; junction bases outside the gene matches: 6. The V gene's germline CDR1 is MDHEN and CDR2 SYDVKM.

The V call is TRBV4-3, the J call TRBJ2-6; TRBD2 matches 10 bases. V lost 4 bases to trimming and J lost 1 base; unmatched junction nucleotides: 4. CDR1 and CDR2 from the germline V gene are LGHNA and YSLEER. The CDR3 has 17 residues. The CDR3 sequence: CASSPAGGGSGANVLTF. The CDR3 bases are TGCGCCAGCAGCCCAGCGGGAGGGGGTTCTGGGGCCAACGTCCTGACTTTC.

CDR3: CASSPLQGHPYEQYF. CDR3 DNA sequence: TGTGCCAGCTCACCGCTCCAGGGGCACCCCTACGAGCAGTACTTC. This chain connects TRBV18 to TRBJ2-7, with D maybe TRBD1 (6 bases). CDR3 length: 15 residues. V was clipped by 3 bases and J by 2 bases, with 14 bases between them. Germline CDR1 and CDR2: KGHSH and LQKENI.

J is TRBJ2-3 and V is TRBV9; D not resolved. CDR1 and CDR2 (germline): SGDLS, YYNGEE. The V end was cut by 0 bases, the J end by 4 bases, with 9 bases between. This CDR3 contains 14 residues. The CDR3 DNA reads TGTGCCAGCAGCGTAGCTCTTGGGGCAGATACGCAGTATTTT. It codes for CASSVALGADTQYF.

This clone showed up just a few times. The V and J genes are TRBV19 and TRBJ1-5; tentatively, D is TRBD1 (5 bases). V was shortened by 0 bases and J by 2 bases, with 8 bases between the two germline ends. Germline V gene sequence: CDR1 LNHDA, CDR2 SQIVND (reference sequence). The CDR3 runs 15 residues. The CDR3 sequence is CASSIDRVGNQPQHF. As DNA, the CDR3 is TGTGCCAGTAGTATAGACAGGGTGGGCAATCAGCCCCAGCATTTT.

The chain combines TRBV28 with TRBJ1-5; D is ambiguous. Germline V lookup: CDR1 MDHEN, CDR2 SYDVKM. The CDR3 consists of 14 residues. The V and J ends lost 5 bases and 0 bases respectively, with 8 bases between them. The CDR3: CASSHSYSNQPQHF. The DNA for the CDR3 is TGTGCCAGCAGTCACAGCTATAGCAATCAGCCCCAGCATTTT.

The rearrangement uses TRBV7-6 and TRBJ2-5, with a weak D call TRBD1 (6 bases). The DNA end is a closer match to TRBJ2-7, so the J assignment may be wrong. CDR3 length equals 15 residues. In germline, CDR1 is SGHVS, CDR2 FNYEAQ. The CDR3 sequence is CASSPSGRGTYEQYF. The DNA for the CDR3 is TGTGCCAGCAGCCCCTCGGGCAGGGGAACCTACGAGCAGTACTTC.

The rearrangement joins TRBV27 to TRBJ2-5; no clear D. Per the germline V gene, CDR1 is MNHEY and CDR2 is SMNVEV (reference sequence). With 4 bases removed from V and 5 bases from J, the gap between germline ends came to 5 bases. The CDR3 has 11 amino acids. The CDR3 loop is CASSYGETQYF. The CDR3 DNA sequence: TGTGCCAGCAGTTATGGGGAGACCCAGTACTTC.

The chain recombines TRBV6-6 with TRBJ1-5; maybe TRBD1 (6 bases). In germline, CDR1 is MNHNY, CDR2 SVGAGI (reference sequence). With 5 bases removed from V and 7 bases from J, the gap between germline ends came to 12 bases. The CDR3 is 13 amino acids. The CDR3 DNA reads TGTGCCAGCAGTCCTACAGGGAACCAGCCCCAGCATTTT. Protein product: CASSPTGNQPQHF.

This sequence joins TRBV30 and TRBJ1-3; unclear D gene. This CDR3 spans 14 amino acids. Trimming stripped 4 bases from V and 0 bases from J, with 10 bases between. CDR1 and CDR2 from the germline V gene are GTSNPN and SVGIG (reference sequence). For the CDR3, the DNA is TGTGCCTGGATTGGTACGAGCTCTGGAAACACCATATATTTT. It is translated as CAWIGTSSGNTIYF.

In regard to this clone: One end of the junction varies from germline; a read error may be responsible. The rearrangement links TRBV7-7 to TRBJ2-2, with unresolved D. Germline CDR1 is SSHAT and CDR2 is FNYEAQ (reference sequence). This CDR3 spans 14 amino acids. The CDR3 nucleotides are TGTGCTAGCAGCTTAGTCCCGGAATCCGGGGAGCTGTTTTTT. It is translated as CASSLVPESGELFF.

The genes are TRBV6-5 and TRBJ2-5, with TRBD2 identical over 8 bases. Germline values: CDR1 MNHEY, CDR2 SVGAGI. The trim removed 7 bases at V and 1 base at J, leaving 5 bases unmatched. CDR3 length equals 14 residues. The chain's CDR3 is CASKRGGLQETQYF. CDR3 bases: TGTGCCAGCAAACGGGGGGGTCTCCAAGAGACCCAGTACTTC.

This chain uses TRBV5-4 with TRBJ2-3; weak D call: TRBD1 (7 bases). The V gene's germline CDR1 is SGHNT and CDR2 YYREEE (reference sequence). Trimming cost V 0 bases and J 2 bases, with 16 bases left between them. This CDR3 comprises 17 residues. CDR3 residues: CASSLAQGGQDTDTQYF. CDR3 nucleotides: TGTGCCAGCAGCTTGGCTCAGGGGGGACAAGACACAGATACGCAGTATTTT.

The chain links TRBV6-5 to TRBJ1-1; unclear D gene. The CDR3 spans 14 residues. Germline CDR1 and CDR2: MNHEY and SVGAGI. The germline V and J ends were trimmed by 4 bases and 1 base, with 10 bases remaining between them. The CDR3 DNA reads as TGTGCCAGCAGTTCTTGGGCAACGAACACTGAAGCTTTCTTT. This translates into CASSSWATNTEAFF.

This chain links TRBV9 with TRBJ2-5; either TRBD1 or TRBD2 may supply D (5 bases each). CDR1 SGDLS and CDR2 YYNGEE come from the germline V gene. This CDR3 has 15 amino acids. V shed 2 bases and J shed 1 base, with 12 bases lying between them. The CDR3 loop reads CASSVNGDGQETQYF. DNA for the CDR3: TGTGCCAGCAGCGTTAATGGGGACGGCCAAGAGACCCAGTACTTC.

In its sample, this clone was seen a few times. The chain has TRBV4-3 and TRBJ2-1; 10 bases align to TRBD2. CDR1 is LGHNA, CDR2 YSLEER, per germline. This CDR3 spans 16 amino acids. Trimming removed 1 base from V and 4 bases from J; junction bases left unmatched: 4. The CDR3, as DNA: TGCGCCAGCAGCCAAGGGACTAGCGGAGATTACAATGAGCAGTTCTTC. This encodes CASSQGTSGDYNEQFF.

This chain connects TRBV4-1 to TRBJ2-6; D perhaps matches TRBD1 (6 bases). Trimming cost V 0 bases and J 3 bases, with 15 bases left between them. CDR1 is MGHRA, CDR2 YSYEKL, per germline. The CDR3 is 18 amino acids. CDR3 sequence: CASSQDAGDVVGANVLTF. The CDR3 DNA is TGCGCCAGCAGCCAAGATGCAGGGGACGTCGTTGGGGCCAACGTCCTGACTTTC.

V and J are TRBV6-6 and TRBJ1-1, with a possible D match to TRBD1 (6 bases). Germline CDR1 MNHNY, CDR2 SVGAGI (reference sequence). The CDR3 covers 15 residues. V shed 6 bases and J shed 4 bases, with 18 bases lying between them. The CDR3 here is CASSLNRVEGTEAFF. CDR3 in DNA: TGTGCCAGCAGCCTAAACAGGGTAGAGGGCACTGAAGCTTTCTTT.

The genes are TRBV27 and TRBJ2-2, with D tentatively TRBD1 (6 bases). The V gene lost 10 bases and the J gene lost 4 bases, with 13 bases spanning the gap. The germline gives CDR1 MNHEY, CDR2 SMNVEV (reference sequence). The CDR3 runs to 13 residues. The CDR3 spells CAISRGSTGELFF. The DNA of the CDR3 is TGTGCCATTTCGAGGGGGTCCACCGGGGAGCTGTTTTTT.

The V gene is TRBV5-1, the J gene TRBJ2-7; TRBD2 is a possible D gene (5 bases). Looked up from germline, CDR1 is SGHRS and CDR2 is YFSETQ. The CDR3 spans 14 residues. V was shortened by 1 base and J by 5 bases, with 13 bases between the two germline ends. The CDR3 DNA reads as TGCGCCAGCAGCTTGCGCTCCGGGGTCCACGAGCAGTACTTC. It codes for CASSLRSGVHEQYF.

The CDR3 region is CAITGTENTGELFF. In DNA, the CDR3 is TGTGCCATCACCGGGACAGAGAACACCGGGGAGCTGTTTTTT. The gene calls are TRBV10-3 and TRBJ2-2, with 7 bases lining up with TRBD1. CDR1 ENHRY and CDR2 SYGVKD come from the germline V gene. J was trimmed by 1 base and V by 7 bases; bases with no gene match: 3. The CDR3 has 14 residues.